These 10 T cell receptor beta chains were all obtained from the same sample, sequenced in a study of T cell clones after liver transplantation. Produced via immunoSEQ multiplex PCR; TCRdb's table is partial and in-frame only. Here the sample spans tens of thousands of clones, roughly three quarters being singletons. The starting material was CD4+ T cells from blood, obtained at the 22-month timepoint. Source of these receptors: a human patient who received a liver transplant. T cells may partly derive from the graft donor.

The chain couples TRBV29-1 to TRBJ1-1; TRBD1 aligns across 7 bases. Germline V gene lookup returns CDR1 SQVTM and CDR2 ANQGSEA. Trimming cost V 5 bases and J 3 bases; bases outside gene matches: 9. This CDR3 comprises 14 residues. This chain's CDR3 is CSVSSGQADTEAFF. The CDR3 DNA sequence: TGCAGCGTTTCTTCAGGACAGGCGGACACTGAAGCTTTCTTT.

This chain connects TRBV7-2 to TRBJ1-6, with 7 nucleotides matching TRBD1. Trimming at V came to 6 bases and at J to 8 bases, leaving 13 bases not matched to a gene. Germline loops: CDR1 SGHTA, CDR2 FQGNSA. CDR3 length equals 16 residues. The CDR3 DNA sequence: TGTGCCAGCAGAGCAGCCCAGGGGGTACTTTATTCACCCCTCCACTTT. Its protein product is CASRAAQGVLYSPLHF.

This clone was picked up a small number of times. The CDR3 DNA follows: TGCGCCAGCAGCTTGTCGAGGGAGCAGTTCTTC. Its protein is CASSLSREQFF. The chain is built from TRBV5-1 and TRBJ2-1; D unclear. In germline, CDR1 is SGHRS, CDR2 YFSETQ. CDR3 length: 11 amino acids. V dropped 1 base and J dropped 10 bases, with 6 bases sitting between them.

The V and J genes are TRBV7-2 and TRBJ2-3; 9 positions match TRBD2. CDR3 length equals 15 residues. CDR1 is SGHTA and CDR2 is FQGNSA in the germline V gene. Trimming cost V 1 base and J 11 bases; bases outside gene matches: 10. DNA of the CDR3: TGTGCCAGCAGCTTAGAAACTAGCGGGTGGCGGGAGCAGTATTTT. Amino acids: CASSLETSGWREQYF.

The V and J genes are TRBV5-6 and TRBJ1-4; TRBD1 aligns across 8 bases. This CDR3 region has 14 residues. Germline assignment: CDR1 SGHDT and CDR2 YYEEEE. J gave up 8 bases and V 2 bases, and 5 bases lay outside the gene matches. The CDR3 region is CASSFQGAGEKLFF. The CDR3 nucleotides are TGTGCCAGCAGCTTTCAGGGGGCAGGGGAAAAACTGTTTTTT.

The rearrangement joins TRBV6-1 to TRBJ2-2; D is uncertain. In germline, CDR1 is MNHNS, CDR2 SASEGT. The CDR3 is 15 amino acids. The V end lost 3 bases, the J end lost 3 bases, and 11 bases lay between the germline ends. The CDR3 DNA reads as TGTGCCAGCAGTGACTTTCCCAGCTACACCGGGGAGCTGTTTTTT. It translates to CASSDFPSYTGELFF.

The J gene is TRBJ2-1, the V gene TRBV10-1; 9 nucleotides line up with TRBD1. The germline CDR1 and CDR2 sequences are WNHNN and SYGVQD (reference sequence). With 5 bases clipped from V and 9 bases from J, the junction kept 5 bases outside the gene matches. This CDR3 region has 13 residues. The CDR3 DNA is TGCGCCAGCAGTCCCGGGACAGGGTTTGAGCAGTTCTTC. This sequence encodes CASSPGTGFEQFF.

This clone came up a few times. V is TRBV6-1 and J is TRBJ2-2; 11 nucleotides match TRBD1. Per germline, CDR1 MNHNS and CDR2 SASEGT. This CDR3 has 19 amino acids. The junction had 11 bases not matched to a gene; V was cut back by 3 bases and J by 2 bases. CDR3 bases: TGTGCCAGCAGTGAGTCCCCTCCAGGGACAGGGGGTAACACCGGGGAGCTGTTTTTT. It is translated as CASSESPPGTGGNTGELFF.

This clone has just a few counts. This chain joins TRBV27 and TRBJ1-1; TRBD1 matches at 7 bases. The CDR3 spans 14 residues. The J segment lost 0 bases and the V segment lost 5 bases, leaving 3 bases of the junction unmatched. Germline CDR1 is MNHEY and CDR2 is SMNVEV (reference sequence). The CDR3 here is CASSRGTVNTEAFF. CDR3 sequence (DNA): TGTGCCAGCAGTAGGGGGACAGTGAACACTGAAGCTTTCTTT.

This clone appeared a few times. The CDR3 spells CASSLAGGPQSNYGYTF. CDR3 in DNA: TGCGCCAGCAGCTTGGCCGGAGGGCCGCAGTCTAACTATGGCTACACCTTC. This chain joins TRBV5-1 and TRBJ1-2; D not resolved. Germline V gene lookup returns CDR1 SGHRS and CDR2 YFSETQ. The CDR3 covers 17 residues. The V end lost 0 bases, the J end lost 0 bases, and 15 bases lay between the germline ends.